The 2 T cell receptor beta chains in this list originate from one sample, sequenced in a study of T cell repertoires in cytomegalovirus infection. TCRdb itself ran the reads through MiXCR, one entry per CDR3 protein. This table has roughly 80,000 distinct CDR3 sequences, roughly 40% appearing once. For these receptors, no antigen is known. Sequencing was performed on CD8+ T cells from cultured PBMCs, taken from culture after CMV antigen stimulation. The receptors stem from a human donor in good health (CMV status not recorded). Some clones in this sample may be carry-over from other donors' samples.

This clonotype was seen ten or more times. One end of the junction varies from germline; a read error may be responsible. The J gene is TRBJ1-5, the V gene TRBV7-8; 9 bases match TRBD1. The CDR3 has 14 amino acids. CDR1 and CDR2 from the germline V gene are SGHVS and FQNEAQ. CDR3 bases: TGTGCCAGCAGCCAGGGACAGGGAGATCATCCCCAGCATTTT. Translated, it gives CASSQGQGDHPQHF.

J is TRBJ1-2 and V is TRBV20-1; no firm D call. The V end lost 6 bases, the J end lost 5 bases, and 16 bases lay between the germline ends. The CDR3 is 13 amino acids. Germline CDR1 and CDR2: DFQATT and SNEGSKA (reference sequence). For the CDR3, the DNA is TGCAGTGCGCGGACGCATGAGTGGTATGGCTACACCTTC. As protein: CSARTHEWYGYTF.